The present entry profiles one TCR beta chain with its context. Its specificity is unknown. This entry is derived from a study of cytomegalovirus exposure and HLA in healthy donors. Study information: The Caucasian-associated ancestry cluster contained 65% to 85% of the 300 to 450 genotyped donors.

Every donor was a healthy person donating bone marrow. This CDR3 region has 14 residues. The germline V gene encodes CDR1 LNHDA and CDR2 SQIVND (reference sequence). V lost 6 bases and J lost 2, with 13 bases in between. General study points: Associated with cytomegalovirus, according to the listing, were 150 to 200 TCR beta chains.

Amplification used 60 Vbeta primers and 13 Jbeta primers. In the study's own analysis: Later work found around 80 million unique TCR beta chains, with roughly 11 million shared. The protocol was immunoSEQ multiplex PCR, while the TCRdb copy is restricted to in-frame clones and leaves out a portion. V and J calls and clone size are those listed in that table; D and trimming were worked out from the DNA. This sample contains 90,000 to 130,000 clones. This sequence originates from a man in his forties in good health and CMV-seropositive. Sequenced sample: PBMCs. V usage is TRBV19 and J usage is TRBJ1-1; D is perhaps TRBD1 (6 bases). The CDR3 loop reads CASRNGTPNTEAFF. CDR3 in DNA: TGTGCCAGTAGGAATGGGACACCAAACACTGAAGCTTTCTTT.